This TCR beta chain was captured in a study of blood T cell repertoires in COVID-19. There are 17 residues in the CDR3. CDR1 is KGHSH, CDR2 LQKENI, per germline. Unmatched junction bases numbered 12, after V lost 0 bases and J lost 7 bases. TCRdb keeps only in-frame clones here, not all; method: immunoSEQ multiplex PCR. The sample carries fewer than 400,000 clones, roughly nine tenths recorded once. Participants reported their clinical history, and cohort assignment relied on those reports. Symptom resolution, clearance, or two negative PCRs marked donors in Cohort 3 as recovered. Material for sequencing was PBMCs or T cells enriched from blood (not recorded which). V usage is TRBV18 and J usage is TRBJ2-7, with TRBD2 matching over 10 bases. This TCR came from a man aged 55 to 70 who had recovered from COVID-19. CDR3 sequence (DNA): TGTGCCAGCTCACCACCCGAACTAGCGGGATCCGGGGGGGAGCAGTACTTC. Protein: CASSPPELAGSGGEQYF.